The clone carrying this T cell receptor (beta chain) appeared many times. The antigen remains unidentified. The CDR3 totals 15 residues. Trimming removed 4 bases from V and 2 bases from J, with 14 bases in between. Germline CDR1 and CDR2: SGHNT and YENEEA. The sample originates from a study of cytomegalovirus exposure and HLA in healthy donors. Study details: Later analysis reported that the roughly 120 validation repertoires shared the platform of the roughly 670 first-cohort repertoires.

Measured with immunoSEQ multiplex PCR; TCRdb has only the in-frame clones, and not every one. The table includes approximately 220,000 clones, approximately 88% detected once. While the first cohort had 600 to 850 subjects, the donors belonged to the separate validation cohort of fewer than 150 subjects. Findings and limits, study-wide: It was found in a later analysis that first-cohort TCR clusters tended to co-occur in the 90 to 150 validation repertoires.

The clonotype comes from a woman aged 25 to 39 in good health and CMV-seropositive. Sequencing input: PBMCs. The gene calls are TRBV11-3 and TRBJ2-5; either TRBD1 or TRBD2 may fit D (5 bases each). CDR3 DNA sequence: TGTGCCAGCAGCTATATTGGGGACGGACAAGAGACCCAGTACTTC. This encodes CASSYIGDGQETQYF.